The 30 T cell receptor beta chains below were found in one sample sequenced in a study of early T cells in non-severe SARS-CoV-2 infection. TCRdb re-derived calls from the 5' RACE reads in MiXCR, one entry per CDR3 protein. Of 80,000 to 100,000 distinct CDR3 sequences detected, approximately 9.9% appear once; the ten largest clones hold 4.7%. The sequencing used whole blood, collected at baseline. These receptors originate from an adult who was a healthcare worker with PCR-confirmed SARS-CoV-2 infection or an uninfected control (not recorded which).

This clonotype showed up many times. The chain recombines TRBV3-1 with TRBJ1-5, with 7 positions matching TRBD1. Germline V gives CDR1 LGHDT, CDR2 YNNKEL (reference sequence). This CDR3 comprises 14 residues. J gave up 3 bases and V 4 bases, and 3 bases lay outside the gene matches. The chain's CDR3 is CASSPRGPNQPQHF. The DNA of the CDR3 is TGTGCCAGCAGCCCGAGGGGGCCCAATCAGCCCCAGCATTTT.

This clonotype was observed at least ten times. This chain links TRBV13 with TRBJ2-7, with TRBD2 as a possible D gene (5 bases). V gave up 3 bases and J gave up 3 bases, with 12 bases separating them. The CDR3 covers 14 residues. CDR1 is PRHDT and CDR2 is FYEKMQ in the germline V gene (reference sequence). Written as DNA, the CDR3 is TGTGCCAGCAGCTTTGATGGACGGGGCTACGAGCAGTACTTC. Encoded protein: CASSFDGRGYEQYF.

The chain employs TRBV29-1 and TRBJ2-1; the D gene is possibly TRBD1 (5 bases). The ends were cut back, 0 bases at V and 8 bases at J, with 8 bases in the middle. Germline V gives CDR1 SQVTM, CDR2 ANQGSEA. This CDR3 is 12 amino acids long. Written as DNA, the CDR3 is TGCAGCGTTGAAGATCAGGGATATGAGCAGTTCTTC. This translates into CSVEDQGYEQFF.

In its sample, this clonotype was seen a few times. The rearrangement joins TRBV7-9 to TRBJ2-1; D is unclear. Germline loops: CDR1 SEHNR, CDR2 FQNEAQ (reference sequence). The V gene lost 1 base and the J gene lost 12 bases, with 13 bases spanning the gap. The CDR3 contains 13 residues. This chain's CDR3 is CASSLEAYPRQFF. The CDR3 DNA sequence: TGTGCCAGCAGCTTAGAAGCCTATCCCCGGCAGTTCTTC. The full variable domain, with the rest looked up from reference TRBV7-9 and TRBJ2-1, is DTGVSQNPRHKITKRGQNVTFRCDPISEHNRLYWYRQTLGQGPEFLTYFQNEAQLEKSRLLSDRFSAERPKGSFSTLEIQRTEQGDSAMYLCASSLEAYPRQFFGPGTRLTVL.

This clonotype was seen only once. A clone one base away is much larger, so this may be a read error. The chain carries TRBV30 and TRBJ1-1, with 7 bases that match TRBD1. Trimming took 5 bases from V and 2 from J; bases not matched to a gene: 5. Germline V gene lookup returns CDR1 GTSNPN and CDR2 SVGIG (reference sequence). The CDR3 loop spans 13 amino acids. DNA for the CDR3: TGTGCCTGGTGTAGGGACAGCAACACTGAAGCTTTCTTT. Translated, it gives CAWCRDSNTEAFF.

The chain uses TRBV29-1 and TRBJ2-3; TRBD2 matches 10 bases. This CDR3 region has 14 residues. The germline V gene encodes CDR1 SQVTM and CDR2 ANQGSEA. Trimming cost V 3 bases and J 5 bases; bases outside gene matches: 5. The CDR3 spells CSVDGLAAEDTQYF. The CDR3 DNA reads as TGCAGCGTTGACGGACTAGCGGCGGAAGATACGCAGTATTTT.

This clonotype has only a few counts. This chain uses TRBV2 with TRBJ1-2; D is undetermined. Germline lookup yields CDR1 SNHLY and CDR2 FYNNEI. This CDR3 contains 12 residues. V was pared by 6 bases and J by 8 bases, with 13 bases between. CDR3 loop: CASSLERGGYTF. CDR3 nucleotide sequence: TGTGCCAGCAGCCTCGAGCGAGGAGGCTACACCTTC.

This rearrangement joins TRBV27 to TRBJ2-2; D is unclear. Trimming stripped 6 bases from V and 1 base from J, with 12 bases between. The CDR3 contains 15 residues. The germline CDR1 and CDR2 sequences are MNHEY and SMNVEV (reference sequence). The CDR3 loop is CASRKGFMNTGELFF. The CDR3 bases are TGTGCCAGCAGAAAGGGTTTCATGAACACCGGGGAGCTGTTTTTT.

This clonotype was detected ten times or more. This rearrangement joins TRBV6-6 to TRBJ2-7; D call uncertain. The CDR3 sequence is 10 residues long. V gave up 5 bases and J gave up 3 bases, with 2 bases separating them. Per germline, CDR1 MNHNY and CDR2 SVGAGI (reference sequence). This chain's CDR3 is CASSHYEQYF. Written as DNA, the CDR3 is TGTGCCAGCAGTCACTACGAGCAGTACTTC.

The sample holds many counts of this clonotype. The chain has TRBV6-1 and TRBJ2-3, with TRBD1 matching 8 bases. Germline lookup yields CDR1 MNHNS and CDR2 SASEGT. The V segment lost 6 bases and the J segment 4 bases; nucleotides outside the gene matches: 6. The CDR3 is 14 residues long. CDR3 nucleotide sequence: TGTGCCAGCAGATTAGACAGGGGAGCAGATACGCAGTATTTT. It yields the protein CASRLDRGADTQYF.

The chain combines TRBV6-6 with TRBJ2-7; D remains unclear. Germline assignment: CDR1 MNHNY and CDR2 SVGAGI (reference sequence). The CDR3 runs to 13 residues. The V and J ends lost 2 bases and 0 bases respectively, with 5 bases between them. CDR3 coding DNA: TGTGCCAGCAGTTACAGGGACTCCTACGAGCAGTACTTC. It encodes CASSYRDSYEQYF.

This clonotype was counted between two and nine times. The V gene is TRBV2, the J gene TRBJ1-2; 7 nucleotides align to TRBD1. This CDR3 is built from 14 residues. Germline V gene lookup returns CDR1 SNHLY and CDR2 FYNNEI. Unmatched junction bases numbered 8, after V lost 6 bases and J lost 4 bases. CDR3 sequence reads: CASSPGQRAYGYTF. The DNA for the CDR3 is TGTGCCAGCAGCCCGGGACAGCGGGCCTATGGCTACACCTTC.

The gene calls are TRBV6-5 and TRBJ2-1; 7 nucleotides line up with TRBD1. J gave up 6 bases and V 6 bases, and 5 bases lay outside the gene matches. Per the germline V gene, CDR1 is MNHEY and CDR2 is SVGAGI. The length of the CDR3 is 13 residues. CDR3 in amino acids: CASRPTGSNEQFF. As DNA, the CDR3 is TGTGCCAGCAGACCGACAGGGAGCAATGAGCAGTTCTTC.

This chain joins TRBV5-1 and TRBJ2-1; 8 positions agree with TRBD2. The germline V gene has CDR1 SGHRS and CDR2 YFSETQ. The CDR3 is 15 amino acids. After removal of 1 base from V and 4 bases from J, the junction contained 4 bases not matched to a gene. The DNA of the CDR3 is TGCGCCAGCAGCTTGAGCGGGAGAGAGTACAATGAGCAGTTCTTC. This translates into CASSLSGREYNEQFF. Full variable domain (rest looked up from reference TRBV5-1 and TRBJ2-1): KAGVTQTPRYLIKTRGQQVTLSCSPISGHRSVSWYQQTPGQGLQFLFEYFSETQRNKGNFPGRFSGRQFSNSRSEMNVSTLELGDSALYLCASSLSGREYNEQFFGPGTRLTVL.

This chain joins TRBV11-2 and TRBJ2-3; no reliable D call. CDR1 and CDR2 from the germline V gene are SGHAT and FQNNGV. Trimming removed 2 bases at V and 0 bases at J, with 9 bases between. The CDR3 loop spans 15 amino acids. CDR3 sequence (DNA): TGTGCCAGCAGCTTACTTCATTCTAGCACAGATACGCAGTATTTT. It yields the protein CASSLLHSSTDTQYF.

This clonotype was picked up a small number of times. V and J are TRBV29-1 and TRBJ2-3; D assignment may be TRBD1 or TRBD2 (5 bases each). The V end was cut by 6 bases, the J end by 3 bases, with 13 bases between. Germline-derived CDR1 and CDR2 are SQVTM and ANQGSEA. This CDR3 has 13 amino acids. The CDR3 sequence: CSVEVAGTDTQYF. CDR3 nucleotides: TGCAGCGTGGAGGTGGCAGGGACAGATACGCAGTATTTT.

The genes are TRBV9 and TRBJ2-1; D unresolved. Trimming removed 2 bases at V and 6 bases at J, with 6 bases between. Per the germline V gene, CDR1 is SGDLS and CDR2 is YYNGEE. This CDR3 is built from 12 residues. Written as DNA, the CDR3 is TGTGCCAGCAGCGTTAACCCCAATGAGCAGTTCTTC. Amino acids: CASSVNPNEQFF.

In this sample, this clonotype turned up a few times. V gene TRBV25-1 combines with J gene TRBJ2-6; no definite D call. The CDR3 loop spans 15 amino acids. CDR1 MGHDK and CDR2 SYGVNS come from the germline V gene. V lost 6 bases to trimming and J lost 0 bases, with 9 bases between them. This CDR3 is CASRVEASGANVLTF. The DNA of the CDR3 is TGTGCCAGCAGAGTAGAGGCCTCTGGGGCCAACGTCCTGACTTTC.

In its sample, this clonotype was seen once. J is TRBJ2-3 and V is TRBV10-1, with D uncertain. V was trimmed by 4 bases and J by 2 bases, leaving 10 bases between them. The CDR3 is 14 amino acids. The germline CDR1 and CDR2 sequences are WNHNN and SYGVQD (reference sequence). CDR3 protein: CASSVERFTDTQYF. The CDR3 bases are TGCGCCAGCAGTGTTGAGCGATTCACAGATACGCAGTATTTT.

This clonotype showed up just a few times. This chain uses TRBV28 with TRBJ2-7; D is possibly TRBD1 (5 bases). The CDR3 runs to 15 residues. V was shortened by 3 bases and J by 2 bases, with 14 bases between the two germline ends. Per the germline V gene, CDR1 is MDHEN and CDR2 is SYDVKM. CDR3 sequence (DNA): TGTGCCAGCAGTTTTCCCCCCTGGACAACCTACGAGCAGTACTTC. Encoded protein: CASSFPPWTTYEQYF.

The chain has TRBV10-3 and TRBJ2-7; 8 bases are a match to TRBD1. The germline V gene encodes CDR1 ENHRY and CDR2 SYGVKD. V shed 6 bases, J shed 7 bases, and the junction held 17 bases outside the gene matches. This CDR3 comprises 16 residues. The CDR3 spells CAISANPDRATGEQYF. The CDR3 region has the DNA TGTGCCATCAGCGCTAACCCGGACAGGGCTACGGGGGAGCAGTACTTC.

The genes are TRBV19 and TRBJ1-2; 7 nucleotides align to TRBD1. Trimming removed 4 bases from V and 4 bases from J; junction bases left unmatched: 6. Germline V gene lookup returns CDR1 LNHDA and CDR2 SQIVND (reference sequence). This CDR3 has 14 amino acids. The CDR3 region is CASSTEGDSYGYTF. Written as DNA, the CDR3 is TGTGCCAGTAGTACTGAAGGGGACAGCTATGGCTACACCTTC.

Comments on this clonotype: Sequence at one end of the junction differs from germline and may be a read error. This rearrangement joins TRBV12-3 or TRBV12-4 to TRBJ2-1; tentatively, D is TRBD2 (6 bases). This CDR3 spans 16 amino acids. CDR3 sequence (DNA): TGTGCCAGCAGTTTAGCGCGGTTGCGGGGACGGGATGAGCAGTCCTTC. This translates into CASSLARLRGRDEQSF.

The chain joins TRBV4-2 to TRBJ1-4, with TRBD1 as a possible D gene (5 bases). The CDR3 sequence is 16 residues long. Germline V gene sequence: CDR1 LGHNA, CDR2 YNFKEQ. Trimming took 0 bases from V and 7 from J, leaving 15 bases between them. CDR3 in amino acids: CASSQDRGGESEKLFF. The DNA of the CDR3 is TGTGCCAGCAGCCAAGACCGGGGCGGGGAGAGTGAAAAACTGTTTTTT.

In its sample, this clonotype was seen a few times. The rearrangement uses TRBV13 and TRBJ1-3, with D maybe TRBD1 (6 bases). The CDR3 extends over 15 amino acids. Germline CDR1 is PRHDT and CDR2 is FYEKMQ (reference sequence). V was shortened by 4 bases and J by 6 bases, with 16 bases between the two germline ends. DNA of the CDR3: TGTGCCAGCAGCTATGCCAGGACAGTACCAAACACCATATATTTT. Encoded protein: CASSYARTVPNTIYF.

The V gene is TRBV11-2, the J gene TRBJ2-7; TRBD1 matches at 7 bases. The germline gives CDR1 SGHAT, CDR2 FQNNGV. CDR3 length: 15 amino acids. J lost 6 bases, V lost 5 bases, and 13 bases had no gene match. DNA of the CDR3: TGTGCCAGCAGCACAATACAGGGGCCAACCCCCGAGCAGTACTTC. It translates to CASSTIQGPTPEQYF.

This clonotype was seen ten or more times. The chain combines TRBV4-2 with TRBJ2-7; 7 bases map to TRBD1. This CDR3 region has 15 residues. Germline V gives CDR1 LGHNA, CDR2 YNFKEQ. V shed 2 bases and J 3 bases; nucleotides not matched to a gene: 7. The CDR3 reads CASSQPGQRNYEQYF. CDR3 nucleotide sequence: TGTGCCAGCAGCCAACCGGGACAGAGGAACTACGAGCAGTACTTC.

This clonotype has only a few counts. The gene calls are TRBV11-2 and TRBJ2-1; TRBD2 aligns across 10 bases. V dropped 5 bases and J dropped 2; count of bases not matched to a gene: 3. This CDR3 spans 15 amino acids. Looked up from germline, CDR1 is SGHAT and CDR2 is FQNNGV. In DNA, the CDR3 is TGTGCCAGCAGCCCACTAGCGGGAACCTACAATGAGCAGTTCTTC. This sequence encodes CASSPLAGTYNEQFF.

This clonotype was counted only a few times. Here the CDR3 DNA reads TGTGCCAGCAGTCTCCCCCTAGGCCGGGGGAGAGATGAGCAGTTCTTC. It encodes CASSLPLGRGRDEQFF. This chain joins TRBV12-3 or TRBV12-4 and TRBJ2-1; D is possibly TRBD2 (6 bases). The CDR3 is 16 amino acids. The V and J ends lost 5 bases and 8 bases respectively, with 22 bases between them.

This clonotype has a count of ten or more. The chain uses TRBV11-2 and TRBJ1-2; 7 bases are shared with TRBD1. V dropped 6 bases and J dropped 8; count of bases not matched to a gene: 18. The V gene's germline CDR1 is SGHAT and CDR2 FQNNGV. The CDR3 is 16 residues long. The CDR3 DNA reads TGTGCCAGCAGATCCTCCGGGACAGCAGGTTTGGAGGGCTACACCTTC. It translates to CASRSSGTAGLEGYTF.